A selection of T cell receptor beta chains follows, all from one sample in a study of T cell repertoires in cytomegalovirus infection. These TCRs' antigens remain unknown. TCRdb called the reads again in MiXCR, with one record for every CDR3 protein. The profile shows roughly 34,000 distinct CDR3 sequences, roughly 54% of them singletons. The sample was CD8+ T cells from cultured PBMCs, taken from culture after CMV antigen stimulation. Source of these receptors: a human donor in good health (CMV status not recorded). Some clones in this sample may be carry-over from other donors' samples. Both conserved end residues are part of each CDR3. Each record gives: D gene, V gene, J gene, clone size, CDR3 DNA, CDR3 protein. A D gene is named only where the DNA matches it firmly. The size field is filled for only some rows; it gives once, few, many or a size class.

d_gene: .; v_gene: TRBV11-2; j_gene: TRBJ2-2; abundance: .; CDR3nt: TGTGCCTGCGGGCTCAACCCGAACACCGGGGAGCTGTTTTTT; CDR3aa: CACGLNPNTGELFF
d_gene: TRBD2; v_gene: TRBV6-5; j_gene: TRBJ2-1; abundance: .; CDR3nt: TGTGCCAGCAGTTACTCTCTAGCGGGAGATATCTACAATGAGCAGTTCTTC; CDR3aa: CASSYSLAGDIYNEQFF
d_gene: .; v_gene: TRBV6-5; j_gene: TRBJ2-6; abundance: many; CDR3nt: TGTGCCAGCAGTTACTTAGAGTCTGGGGCCAACGTCCTGACTTTC; CDR3aa: CASSYLESGANVLTF
d_gene: .; v_gene: TRBV12-3/TRBV12-4; j_gene: TRBJ2-6; abundance: .; CDR3nt: TGTGCCAGCAGTTTCCCGATCGCCCGCGTCCTGACTTTC; CDR3aa: CASSFPIARVLTF
d_gene: TRBD1; v_gene: TRBV7-4; j_gene: TRBJ2-7; abundance: few; CDR3nt: TGTGCCAGCAGCCTGGACAGGGTATACGAGCAGTACTTC; CDR3aa: CASSLDRVYEQYF
d_gene: .; v_gene: TRBV7-4; j_gene: TRBJ1-2; abundance: .; CDR3nt: TGTGCCAGCAGCCGGGCGCCTAACTATGGCTACACCTTC; CDR3aa: CASSRAPNYGYTF
d_gene: TRBD1; v_gene: TRBV11-2; j_gene: TRBJ2-7; abundance: .; CDR3nt: TGTGCCAGCAGCGTATTTGCCGGGACAGGGTACTCCTACGAGCAGTACTTC; CDR3aa: CASSVFAGTGYSYEQYF
d_gene: .; v_gene: TRBV4-2; j_gene: TRBJ1-2; abundance: .; CDR3nt: TGTGCCAGCAGCCAAGATCCCGACCCAGACTATGGCTACACCTTC; CDR3aa: CASSQDPDPDYGYTF
d_gene: .; v_gene: TRBV7-2; j_gene: TRBJ2-1; abundance: few; CDR3nt: TGTGCCAGCAGCCCCCTGGGTCCGCGCCCGTTGGAGCAGTTCTTC; CDR3aa: CASSPLGPRPLEQFF
d_gene: TRBD1; v_gene: TRBV19; j_gene: TRBJ1-2; abundance: few; CDR3nt: TGTGCCAGTGGAGACAGGGGGCTTCCCTATGGCTACACCTTC; CDR3aa: CASGDRGLPYGYTF
d_gene: TRBD2; v_gene: TRBV5-6; j_gene: TRBJ2-7; abundance: .; CDR3nt: TGTGCCAGCAGCTTCTTAACCCAAGCGGGAGCCGAGCAGTACTTC; CDR3aa: CASSFLTQAGAEQYF
d_gene: TRBD2; v_gene: TRBV7-3; j_gene: TRBJ2-1; abundance: .; CDR3nt: TGTGCCAGCAGCTTAAGGGGGAGGGGCGATGAGCAGTTCTTC; CDR3aa: CASSLRGRGDEQFF
d_gene: TRBD2; v_gene: TRBV11-2; j_gene: TRBJ2-1; abundance: few; CDR3nt: TGTGCCAGCAGCTTAGCCCAGGGACTAGCGGGTACAGGGCAGTTCTTC; CDR3aa: CASSLAQGLAGTGQFF
d_gene: .; v_gene: TRBV12-3/TRBV12-4; j_gene: TRBJ2-1; abundance: .; CDR3nt: TGTGCCAGCATTCCCTGGGGGGCAGGGGGATACAATGAGCAGTTCTTC; CDR3aa: CASIPWGAGGYNEQFF
d_gene: TRBD1; v_gene: TRBV12-3/TRBV12-4; j_gene: TRBJ1-4; abundance: .; CDR3nt: TGTGCCAGCGGGGCCCCGGACAGGGCGATTGGAGAAAAACTGTTTTTT; CDR3aa: CASGAPDRAIGEKLFF
d_gene: .; v_gene: TRBV7-6; j_gene: TRBJ2-1; abundance: .; CDR3nt: TGTGCTAGCAGCCCAAGGGGCGCAGGGCGGGGGACATACAATGAGCAGTTCTTC; CDR3aa: CASSPRGAGRGTYNEQFF
d_gene: .; v_gene: TRBV10-3; j_gene: TRBJ2-7; abundance: many; CDR3nt: TGTGCCATCAGTTCAGGGTACTACGAGCAGTACTTC; CDR3aa: CAISSGYYEQYF
d_gene: TRBD1; v_gene: TRBV4-1; j_gene: TRBJ1-1; abundance: .; CDR3nt: TGCGCCAGCAGCCCAACGGGACAGTCGAACACTGAAGCTTTCTTT; CDR3aa: CASSPTGQSNTEAFF
d_gene: TRBD2; v_gene: TRBV2; j_gene: TRBJ2-1; abundance: .; CDR3nt: TGTGCCAGCACCGCTGATAGCGGGACGAGCTCCTACAATGAGCAGTTCTTC; CDR3aa: CASTADSGTSSYNEQFF
d_gene: .; v_gene: TRBV7-9; j_gene: TRBJ1-1; abundance: few; CDR3nt: TGTGCCAGCAGCCGGGACACTGAAGCTTTCTTT; CDR3aa: CASSRDTEAFF
d_gene: .; v_gene: TRBV7-2; j_gene: TRBJ2-1; abundance: .; CDR3nt: TGTGCCAGCAGCCCGGACACGAGCTCCTACAATGAGCAGTTCTTC; CDR3aa: CASSPDTSSYNEQFF
d_gene: .; v_gene: TRBV4-2; j_gene: TRBJ2-5; abundance: .; CDR3nt: TGTGCCAGCAGCGCACGAACAGTTAAGGAGACCCAGTACTTC; CDR3aa: CASSARTVKETQYF
d_gene: TRBD1; v_gene: TRBV7-9; j_gene: TRBJ1-4; abundance: .; CDR3nt: TGTGCCAGCACCGGGACAGGCAATGAAAAACTGTTTTTT; CDR3aa: CASTGTGNEKLFF
d_gene: .; v_gene: TRBV7-2; j_gene: TRBJ2-1; abundance: .; CDR3nt: TGTGCCAGCAGCTTCACCTACAATGAGCAGTTCTTC; CDR3aa: CASSFTYNEQFF